The source of this T cell receptor beta chain is a study of blood T cell repertoires in COVID-19. Clones were read by immunoSEQ multiplex PCR, and TCRdb kept only the in-frame ones, dropping some. The sample yields roughly 70,000 clones, 89% seen once. The germline gives CDR1 SGHVS, CDR2 FQNEAQ. This CDR3 has 16 residues. V was clipped by 0 bases and J by 8 bases, with 14 bases between them. Only a few counts were recorded for this clone. This receptor was identified in a woman aged 45-65 years with active COVID-19. The material sequenced was peripheral blood. V and J are TRBV7-8 and TRBJ1-6; D uncertain. The DNA of the CDR3 is TGTGCCAGCAGCTTAGCGCGGGTGGGTCGCGATTCACCCCTCCACTTT. Its protein is CASSLARVGRDSPLHF.